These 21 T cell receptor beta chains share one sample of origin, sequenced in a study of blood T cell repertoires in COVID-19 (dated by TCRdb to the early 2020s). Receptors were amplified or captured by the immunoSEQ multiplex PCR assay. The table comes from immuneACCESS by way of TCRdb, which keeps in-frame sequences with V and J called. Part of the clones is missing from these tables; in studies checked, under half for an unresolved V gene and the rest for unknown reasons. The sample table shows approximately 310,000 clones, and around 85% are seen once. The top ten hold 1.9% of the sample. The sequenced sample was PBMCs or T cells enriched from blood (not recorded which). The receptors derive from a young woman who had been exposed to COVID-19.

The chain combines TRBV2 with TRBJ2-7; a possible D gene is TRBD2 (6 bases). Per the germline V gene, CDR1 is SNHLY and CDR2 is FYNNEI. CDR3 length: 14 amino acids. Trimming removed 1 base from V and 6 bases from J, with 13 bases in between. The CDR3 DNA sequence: TGTGCCAGCAGTGAAGTGACTAGAACCTCCGAGCAGTACTTC. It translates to CASSEVTRTSEQYF.

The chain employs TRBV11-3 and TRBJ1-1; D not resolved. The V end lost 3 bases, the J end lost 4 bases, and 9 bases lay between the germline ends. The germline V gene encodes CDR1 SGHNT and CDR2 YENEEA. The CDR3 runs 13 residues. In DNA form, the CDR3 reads TGTGCCAGCAGCTTTTTAACATCCACTGAAGCTTTCTTT. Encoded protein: CASSFLTSTEAFF.

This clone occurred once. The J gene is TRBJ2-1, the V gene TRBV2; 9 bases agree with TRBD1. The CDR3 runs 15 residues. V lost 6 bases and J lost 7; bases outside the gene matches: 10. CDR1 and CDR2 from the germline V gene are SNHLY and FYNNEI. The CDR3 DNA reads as TGTGCCAGCAGACCCTCCGGACAGGGGAGGAATGAGCAGTTCTTC. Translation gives CASRPSGQGRNEQFF. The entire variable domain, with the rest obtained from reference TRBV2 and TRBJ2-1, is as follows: EPEVTQTPSHQVTQMGQEVILRCVPISNHLYFYWYRQILGQKVEFLVSFYNNEISEKSEIFDDQFSVERPDGSNFTLKIRSTKLEDSAMYFCASRPSGQGRNEQFFGPGTRLTVL.

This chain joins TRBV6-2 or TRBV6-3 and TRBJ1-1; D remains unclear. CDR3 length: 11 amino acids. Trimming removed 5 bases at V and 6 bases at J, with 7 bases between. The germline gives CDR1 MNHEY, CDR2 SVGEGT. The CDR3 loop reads CASSNSAEAFF. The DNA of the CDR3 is TGTGCCAGCAGTAATAGCGCTGAAGCTTTCTTT.

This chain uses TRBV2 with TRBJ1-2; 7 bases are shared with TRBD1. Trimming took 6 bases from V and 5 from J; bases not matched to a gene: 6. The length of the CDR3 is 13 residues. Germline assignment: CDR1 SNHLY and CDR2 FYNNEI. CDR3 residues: CASSGQAFYGYTF. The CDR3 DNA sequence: TGTGCCAGCAGCGGACAGGCGTTTTATGGCTACACCTTC.

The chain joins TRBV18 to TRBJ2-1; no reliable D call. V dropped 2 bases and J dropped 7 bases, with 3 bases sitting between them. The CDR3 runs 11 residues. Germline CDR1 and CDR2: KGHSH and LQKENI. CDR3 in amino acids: CASSPVNEQFF. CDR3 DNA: TGTGCCAGCTCACCAGTAAATGAGCAGTTCTTC.

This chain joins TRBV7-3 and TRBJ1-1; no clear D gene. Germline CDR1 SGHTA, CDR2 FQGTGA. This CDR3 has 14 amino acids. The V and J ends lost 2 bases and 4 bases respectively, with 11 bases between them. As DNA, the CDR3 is TGTGCCAGCAGCTTAGGAGGAATGGGCACTGAAGCTTTCTTT. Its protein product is CASSLGGMGTEAFF.

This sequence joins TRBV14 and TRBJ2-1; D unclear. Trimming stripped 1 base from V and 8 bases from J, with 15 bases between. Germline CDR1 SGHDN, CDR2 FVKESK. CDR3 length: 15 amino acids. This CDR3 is CASSQAPGPWDEQFF. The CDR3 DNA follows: TGTGCCAGCAGCCAAGCCCCAGGCCCATGGGATGAGCAGTTCTTC.

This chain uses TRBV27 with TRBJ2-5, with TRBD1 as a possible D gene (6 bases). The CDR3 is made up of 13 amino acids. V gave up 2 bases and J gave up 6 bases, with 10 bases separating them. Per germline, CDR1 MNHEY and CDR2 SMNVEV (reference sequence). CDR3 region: CASSLPGEKTQYF. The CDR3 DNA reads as TGTGCCAGCAGTTTACCAGGGGAGAAGACCCAGTACTTC.

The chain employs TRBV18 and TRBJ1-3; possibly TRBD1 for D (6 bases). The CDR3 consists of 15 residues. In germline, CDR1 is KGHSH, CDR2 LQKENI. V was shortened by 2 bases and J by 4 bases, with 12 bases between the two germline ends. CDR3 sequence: CASSPNRDEGNTIYF. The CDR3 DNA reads TGTGCCAGCTCACCAAACAGGGACGAAGGAAACACCATATATTTT.

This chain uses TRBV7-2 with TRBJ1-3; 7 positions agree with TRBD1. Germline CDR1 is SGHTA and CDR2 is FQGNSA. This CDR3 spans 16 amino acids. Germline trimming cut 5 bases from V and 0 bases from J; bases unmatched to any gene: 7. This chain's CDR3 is CASSRDSISSGNTIYF. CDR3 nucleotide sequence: TGTGCCAGCAGCAGGGACAGTATAAGCTCTGGAAACACCATATATTTT.

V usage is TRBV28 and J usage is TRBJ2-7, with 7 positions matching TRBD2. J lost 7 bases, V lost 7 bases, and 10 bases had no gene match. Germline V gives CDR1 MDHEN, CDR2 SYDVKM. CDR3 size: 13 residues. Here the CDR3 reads CASTSNLAVEQYF. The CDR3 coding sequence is TGTGCCAGCACCTCAAATCTAGCGGTAGAGCAGTACTTC.

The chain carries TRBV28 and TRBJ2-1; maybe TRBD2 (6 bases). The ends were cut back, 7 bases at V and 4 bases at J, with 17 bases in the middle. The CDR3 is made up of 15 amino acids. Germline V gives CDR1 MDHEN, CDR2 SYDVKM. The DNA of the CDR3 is TGTGCCAGCACTTCGGGGGAGATAAGGTACAATGAGCAGTTCTTC. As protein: CASTSGEIRYNEQFF.

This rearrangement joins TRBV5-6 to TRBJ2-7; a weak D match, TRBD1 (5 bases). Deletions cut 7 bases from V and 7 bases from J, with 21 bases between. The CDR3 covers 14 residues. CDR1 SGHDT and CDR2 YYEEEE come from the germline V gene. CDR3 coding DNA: TGTGCCAGCGAAAAGCGACAGCGATCGAGGGAGCAGTACTTC. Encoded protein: CASEKRQRSREQYF.

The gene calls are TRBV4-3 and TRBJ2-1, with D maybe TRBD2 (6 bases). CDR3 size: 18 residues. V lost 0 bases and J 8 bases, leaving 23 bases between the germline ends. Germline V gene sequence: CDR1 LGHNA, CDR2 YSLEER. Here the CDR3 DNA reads TGCGCCAGCAGCCAAGATTCCGGGGGACCACCACTTCTGGATGAGCAGTTCTTC. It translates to CASSQDSGGPPLLDEQFF.

The CDR3 bases are TGTGCCAGCAGTGGGCATGAAAAACTGTTTTTT. Its translation: CASSGHEKLFF. The chain recombines TRBV2 with TRBJ1-4; D remains unclear. Germline-derived CDR1 and CDR2 are SNHLY and FYNNEI. This CDR3 spans 11 amino acids. Trimming took 4 bases from V and 6 from J, leaving 3 bases between them.

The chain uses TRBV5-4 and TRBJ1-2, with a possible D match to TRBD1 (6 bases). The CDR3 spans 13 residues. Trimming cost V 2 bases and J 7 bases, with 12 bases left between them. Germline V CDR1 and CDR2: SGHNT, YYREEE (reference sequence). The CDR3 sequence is CASSLAGEGGYTF. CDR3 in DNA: TGTGCCAGCAGCTTAGCAGGGGAGGGTGGCTACACCTTC.

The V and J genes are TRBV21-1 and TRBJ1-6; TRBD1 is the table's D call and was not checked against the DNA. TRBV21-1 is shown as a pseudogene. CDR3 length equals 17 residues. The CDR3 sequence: CASSNRNRTGRNSPLHF. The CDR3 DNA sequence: TGTGCCAGCAGCAATCGGAATCGGACAGGGAGAAATTCACCCCTCCACTTT.

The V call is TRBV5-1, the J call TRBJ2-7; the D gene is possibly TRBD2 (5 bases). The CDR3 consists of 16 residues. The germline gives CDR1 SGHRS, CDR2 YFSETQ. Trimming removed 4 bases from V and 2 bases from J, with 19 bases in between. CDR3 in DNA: TGCGCCAGCAGCCCTGGCGGGCAGCAGAGCACCTACGAGCAGTACTTC. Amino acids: CASSPGGQQSTYEQYF.

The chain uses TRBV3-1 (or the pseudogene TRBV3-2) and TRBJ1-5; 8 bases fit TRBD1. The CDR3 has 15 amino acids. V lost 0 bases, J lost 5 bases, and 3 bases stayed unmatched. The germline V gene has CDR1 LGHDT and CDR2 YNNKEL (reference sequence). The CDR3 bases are TGTGCCAGCAGCCAAGATACAGGGGGTCATCAGCCCCAGCATTTT. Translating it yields CASSQDTGGHQPQHF.

This CDR3 reads CASSQDLGGGYTF. The CDR3 coding sequence is TGTGCCAGCAGCCAAGATCTAGGTGGCGGCTACACCTTC. J is TRBJ1-2 and V is TRBV3-1 (or the pseudogene TRBV3-2); D uncertain. This CDR3 has 13 amino acids. Germline loops: CDR1 LGHDT, CDR2 YNNKEL (reference sequence). Trimming left V 0 bases short and J 8 bases short, with 10 bases between.